The 28 T cell receptor beta chains given below trace back to one sample, sequenced in a study of CD8 T cells in Susac syndrome. RNA totalling roughly 0.5 to 1 ug underwent reverse transcription with random hexamers. TCRdb processed the immunoSEQ multiplex PCR reads anew with MiXCR; each CDR3 protein has one entry. The table has around 170,000 distinct CDR3 sequences, 90% to 97% seen once. The sequencing sample was made of CD4+ T cells from PBMCs. All receptors derive from a human donor with Susac syndrome.

The table lists this clonotype with a few counts. This chain uses TRBV7-2 with TRBJ2-1; D call uncertain. Looked up from germline, CDR1 is SGHTA and CDR2 is FQGNSA. V was pared by 0 bases and J by 4 bases, with 10 bases between. This CDR3 is built from 15 residues. CDR3 in amino acids: CASSLAYGSYNEQFF. CDR3 DNA sequence: TGTGCCAGCAGCTTAGCGTACGGCTCATACAATGAGCAGTTCTTC.

This chain joins TRBV4-2 and TRBJ2-4, with 8 bases matching TRBD1. Unmatched junction bases numbered 2, after V lost 0 bases and J lost 7 bases. Germline V gene data show CDR1 as LGHNA and CDR2 as YNFKEQ. This CDR3 is 14 amino acids long. For the CDR3, the DNA is TGTGCCAGCAGCCAAGATCGGACAGGGAACATTCAGTACTTC. The encoded protein is CASSQDRTGNIQYF.

The chain links TRBV29-1 to TRBJ1-3; D may be TRBD1 (6 bases). The germline gives CDR1 SQVTM, CDR2 ANQGSEA. There are 15 residues in the CDR3. V dropped 6 bases and J dropped 3 bases, with 18 bases sitting between them. CDR3 in amino acids: CSVSRGGESGNTIYF. CDR3 DNA sequence: TGCAGCGTCTCGAGGGGGGGGGAGAGTGGAAACACCATATATTTT.

The rearrangement joins TRBV29-1 to TRBJ1-1; a possible D gene is TRBD1 (5 bases). Germline V gives CDR1 SQVTM, CDR2 ANQGSEA. The CDR3 runs 14 residues. V lost 0 bases, J lost 1 base, and 9 bases lay in between. CDR3 sequence reads: CSVEDGGRNTEAFF. CDR3 sequence (DNA): TGCAGCGTTGAAGACGGGGGGAGGAACACTGAAGCTTTCTTT.

The chain recombines TRBV20-1 with TRBJ1-1; D uncertain. V shed 8 bases and J shed 1 base, with 8 bases lying between them. Germline loops: CDR1 DFQATT, CDR2 SNEGSKA (reference sequence). The CDR3 is 11 residues long. The CDR3 nucleotides are TGCAGTCCCCAGGAGAACACTGAAGCTTTCTTT. This gives the protein CSPQENTEAFF.

The V gene is TRBV9, the J gene TRBJ2-7, with no clear D. Germline values: CDR1 SGDLS, CDR2 YYNGEE. This CDR3 contains 14 residues. V was pared by 0 bases and J by 4 bases, with 11 bases between. For the CDR3, the DNA is TGTGCCAGCAGCGTAGAGCTGCTTGGATACGAGCAGTACTTC. Residues: CASSVELLGYEQYF. Full variable domain (remainder filled in from reference TRBV9 and TRBJ2-7): DSGVTQTPKHLITATGQRVTLRCSPRSGDLSVYWYQQSLDQGLQFLIQYYNGEERAKGNILERFSAQQFPDLHSELNLSSLELGDSALYFCASSVELLGYEQYFGPGTRLTVT.

This clonotype was recorded once. The chain recombines TRBV20-1 with TRBJ2-1; 11 bases match TRBD2. There are 16 residues in the CDR3. Trimming took 5 bases from V and 8 from J; bases not matched to a gene: 14. Germline V gene sequence: CDR1 DFQATT, CDR2 SNEGSKA (reference sequence). CDR3 DNA: TGCAGTGCTCGTAGACTAGCGGGGACGAGGGGGCATGAGCAGTTCTTC. This sequence encodes CSARRLAGTRGHEQFF.

This clonotype was detected only once. The V gene is TRBV27, the J gene TRBJ1-5; D call uncertain. CDR1 and CDR2 (germline): MNHEY, SMNVEV (reference sequence). Trimming shortened V by 2 bases and J by 3 bases, and 11 bases separated the two germline ends. The CDR3 has 15 amino acids. The chain's CDR3 is CASSLRGSTNQPQHF. The CDR3 bases are TGTGCCAGCAGTTTAAGAGGCAGCACCAATCAGCCCCAGCATTTT.

The genes are TRBV18 and TRBJ2-1, with D unclear. V lost 6 bases to trimming and J lost 0 bases, with 27 bases between them. The CDR3 runs to 20 residues. CDR1 and CDR2 (germline): KGHSH, LQKENI. DNA for the CDR3: TGTGCCAGCTCGACCCCTGTGACTTTTAATAGCCCGGACTCCTACAATGAGCAGTTCTTC. Protein product: CASSTPVTFNSPDSYNEQFF.

V is TRBV20-1 and J is TRBJ2-1; 9 nucleotides agree with TRBD1. Germline trimming cut 5 bases from V and 3 bases from J; bases unmatched to any gene: 8. The CDR3 contains 15 residues. CDR1 DFQATT and CDR2 SNEGSKA come from the germline V gene (reference sequence). The CDR3 region is CSAHRGQGRYNEQFF. The CDR3 coding sequence is TGCAGTGCTCACCGAGGACAGGGGCGCTACAATGAGCAGTTCTTC.

The J gene is TRBJ1-1, the V gene TRBV13; weak D call: TRBD1 (5 bases). The CDR3 totals 15 residues. Germline V CDR1 and CDR2: PRHDT, FYEKMQ (reference sequence). Trimming removed 3 bases from V and 1 base from J, with 12 bases in between. The CDR3 DNA reads as TGTGCCAGCAGCTTCCCTCTTGGGGGGAACACTGAAGCTTTCTTT. It translates to CASSFPLGGNTEAFF.

This chain joins TRBV27 and TRBJ2-5, with a tentative D call TRBD1 (5 bases). Trimming shortened V by 4 bases and J by 4 bases, and 13 bases separated the two germline ends. Germline CDR1 is MNHEY and CDR2 is SMNVEV (reference sequence). There are 14 residues in the CDR3. The CDR3 DNA sequence: TGTGCCAGCAGTTCCACAGGCCCTCGAGAGACCCAGTACTTC. Protein sequence: CASSSTGPRETQYF.

V and J are TRBV5-1 and TRBJ2-2, with D possibly matching TRBD1 (6 bases). Germline V gene sequence: CDR1 SGHRS, CDR2 YFSETQ. The CDR3 is 14 amino acids. V was pared by 2 bases and J by 6 bases, with 11 bases between. CDR3 sequence reads: CASSFFRGPGELFF. The DNA for the CDR3 is TGCGCCAGCAGCTTCTTCAGGGGCCCCGGGGAGCTGTTTTTT.

The V and J genes are TRBV30 and TRBJ1-2, with 9 bases lining up with TRBD1. From germline, CDR1 is GTSNPN and CDR2 SVGIG (reference sequence). V lost 2 bases, J lost 8 bases, and 12 bases stayed unmatched. There are 15 residues in the CDR3. CDR3 in amino acids: CAWSTDRGLSRGYTF. Here the CDR3 DNA reads TGTGCCTGGAGTACGGACAGGGGACTTTCGAGGGGCTACACCTTC.

The chain combines TRBV9 with TRBJ1-2; no clear D. The germline V and J ends were trimmed by 0 bases and 0 bases, with 9 bases remaining between them. Germline values: CDR1 SGDLS, CDR2 YYNGEE. This CDR3 contains 15 residues. The DNA of the CDR3 is TGTGCCAGCAGCGTAGAGGCCAGATCTAACTATGGCTACACCTTC. Translating it yields CASSVEARSNYGYTF.

The chain carries TRBV5-6 and TRBJ2-4; tentatively, D is TRBD1 or TRBD2 (5 bases each). The CDR3 contains 15 residues. CDR1 is SGHDT and CDR2 is YYEEEE in the germline V gene. V shed 0 bases and J shed 0 bases, with 7 bases lying between them. The CDR3 DNA reads TGTGCCAGCAGCTTGGTGGGGACAGCCAAAAACATTCAGTACTTC. Protein product: CASSLVGTAKNIQYF.

The rearrangement joins TRBV29-1 to TRBJ2-2; 8 bases match TRBD2. Germline CDR1 and CDR2: SQVTM and ANQGSEA. The V segment lost 6 bases and the J segment 2 bases; nucleotides outside the gene matches: 5. The CDR3 sequence is 14 residues long. The DNA for the CDR3 is TGCAGCGTCTCAGCGGGGGTCAACACCGGGGAGCTGTTTTTT. Its protein is CSVSAGVNTGELFF.

The chain employs TRBV15 and TRBJ2-1, with D possibly being TRBD1 or TRBD2 (6 bases each). Germline CDR1 LNHNV, CDR2 YYDKDF (reference sequence). V was pared by 11 bases and J by 0 bases, with 17 bases between. The CDR3 is 15 residues long. CDR3 DNA: TGTGCCTCGGGGGAGAGGGGGAGCTCCTACAATGAGCAGTTCTTC. It codes for CASGERGSSYNEQFF. Complete variable domain (other parts from reference TRBV15 and TRBJ2-1): DAMVIQNPRYQVTQFGKPVTLSCSQTLNHNVMYWYQQKSSQAPKLLFHYYDKDFNNEADTPDNFQSRRPNTSFCFLDIRSPGLGDTAMYLCASGERGSSYNEQFFGPGTRLTVL.

This chain joins TRBV19 and TRBJ1-1; 7 nucleotides agree with TRBD1. Germline-derived CDR1 and CDR2 are LNHDA and SQIVND (reference sequence). The V segment lost 6 bases and the J segment 0 bases; nucleotides outside the gene matches: 1. The CDR3 runs 13 residues. CDR3 bases: TGTGCCAGTAGCGGGACAGTGAACACTGAAGCTTTCTTT. Its translation is CASSGTVNTEAFF.

In DNA, the CDR3 is TGTGCCTGGAGCACAGAGTGGGCAGGGGGGACGCCCCAGCATTTT. It encodes CAWSTEWAGGTPQHF. The V gene is TRBV30, the J gene TRBJ1-5; TRBD1 matches at 7 bases. Germline V gives CDR1 GTSNPN, CDR2 SVGIG (reference sequence). The ends lost 3 bases at V and 9 bases at J; junction bases unmatched: 14. The CDR3 is made up of 15 amino acids.

The chain carries TRBV15 and TRBJ2-1; D is perhaps TRBD2 (5 bases). CDR3 length: 18 amino acids. Germline V CDR1 and CDR2: LNHNV, YYDKDF (reference sequence). Trimming shortened V by 6 bases and J by 8 bases, and 29 bases separated the two germline ends. The CDR3: CATRKSRTGSILSHEQFF. The CDR3, as DNA: TGTGCCACCAGAAAAAGCAGGACGGGGAGCATCCTCTCCCATGAGCAGTTCTTC.

This chain joins TRBV24-1 and TRBJ2-3, with 9 bases lining up with TRBD1. J gave up 3 bases and V 2 bases, and 2 bases lay outside the gene matches. CDR1 and CDR2 (germline): KGHDR, SFDVKD. The CDR3 runs to 15 residues. CDR3 amino acids: CATSDSGQGTDTQYF. CDR3 sequence (DNA): TGTGCCACCAGTGATTCGGGACAGGGTACAGATACGCAGTATTTT.

The chain employs TRBV12-3 or TRBV12-4 and TRBJ2-4; weak D call: TRBD2 (7 bases). The CDR3 is 16 residues long. The V end lost 2 bases, the J end lost 0 bases, and 11 bases lay between the germline ends. The CDR3 DNA reads as TGTGCCAGCAGTTTATCGGGGGGCTTAGCCAAAAACATTCAGTACTTC. It yields the protein CASSLSGGLAKNIQYF.

The chain has TRBV3-1 and TRBJ2-5, with TRBD2 matching 9 bases. Trimming took 1 base from V and 3 from J; bases not matched to a gene: 6. The CDR3 loop spans 16 amino acids. CDR1 and CDR2 (germline): LGHDT, YNNKEL (reference sequence). The CDR3 protein is CASSQARGGAEETQYF. DNA of the CDR3: TGTGCCAGCAGCCAAGCGCGCGGGGGGGCGGAAGAGACCCAGTACTTC.

The chain recombines TRBV15 with TRBJ1-1; TRBD1 agrees at 7 bases. The CDR3 spans 16 residues. With V trimmed by 2 bases and J by 1 base, 7 bases remained unmatched. Germline V gene sequence: CDR1 LNHNV, CDR2 YYDKDF (reference sequence). CDR3 in DNA: TGTGCCACCAGCAGACTTCGACAGGGCAAGAACACTGAAGCTTTCTTT. Protein product: CATSRLRQGKNTEAFF.

The CDR3, as DNA: TGCGCCAGCAGCTTGGAGACTAGCGGGTACAATGAGCAGTTCTTC. It codes for CASSLETSGYNEQFF. The chain recombines TRBV5-1 with TRBJ2-1; TRBD2 matches at 10 bases. Looked up from germline, CDR1 is SGHRS and CDR2 is YFSETQ. The CDR3 runs to 15 residues. Unmatched junction bases numbered 1, after V lost 0 bases and J lost 4 bases.

The chain employs TRBV9 and TRBJ2-1; no definite D call. Germline V lookup: CDR1 SGDLS, CDR2 YYNGEE. The V end was cut by 2 bases, the J end by 0 bases, with 12 bases between. The CDR3 extends over 16 amino acids. The CDR3 loop reads CASSVGFVSSYNEQFF. DNA for the CDR3: TGTGCCAGCAGCGTCGGGTTCGTAAGCTCCTACAATGAGCAGTTCTTC.

J is TRBJ1-1 and V is TRBV9, with TRBD1 matching over 8 bases. CDR1 is SGDLS and CDR2 is YYNGEE in the germline V gene. This CDR3 is built from 16 residues. The V gene end was trimmed by 4 bases and the J gene end by 2 bases; junction bases not matched to a gene: 10. The chain's CDR3 is CASSSTGQGKNTEAFF. CDR3 nucleotide sequence: TGTGCCAGCAGCTCGACCGGACAGGGTAAAAACACTGAAGCTTTCTTT.